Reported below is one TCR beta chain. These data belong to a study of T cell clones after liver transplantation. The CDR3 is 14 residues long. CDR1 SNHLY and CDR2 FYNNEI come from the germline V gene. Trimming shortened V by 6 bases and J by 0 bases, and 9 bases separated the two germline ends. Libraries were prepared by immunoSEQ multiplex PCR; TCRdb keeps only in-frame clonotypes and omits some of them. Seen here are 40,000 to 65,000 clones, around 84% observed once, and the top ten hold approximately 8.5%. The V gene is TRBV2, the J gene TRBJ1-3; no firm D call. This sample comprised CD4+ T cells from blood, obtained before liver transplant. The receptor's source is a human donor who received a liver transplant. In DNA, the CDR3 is TGTGCCAGCAGGCCAAACCCCTCTGGAAACACCATATATTTT. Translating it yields CASRPNPSGNTIYF. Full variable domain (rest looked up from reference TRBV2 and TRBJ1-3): EPEVTQTPSHQVTQMGQEVILRCVPISNHLYFYWYRQILGQKVEFLVSFYNNEISEKSEIFDDQFSVERPDGSNFTLKIRSTKLEDSAMYFCASRPNPSGNTIYFGEGSWLTVV.